Below are 9 T cell receptor beta chains sequenced from a single sample in a study of regulatory T cells in long-lasting Graves disease. The time point here: newly diagnosed GD, antithyroid drugs for less than 3 months. PBMCs were the source of the RNA used for TCR sequencing. Arm-PCR with iRepertoire HTBI primers amplified the CDR3 regions for these TCR beta libraries. TCRdb fed the multiplex PCR reads into MiXCR, producing one record per CDR3 protein. The sample consists of 550,000 to 650,000 distinct CDR3 sequences, about 16% of them appearing once. These sequences were also reported in another study, on T cells in Graves' hyperthyroidism and ophthalmopathy.

The sequencing here drew on peripheral blood mononuclear cells (PBMCs), taken at new diagnosis, from a patient treated with antithyroid drugs. These receptors were collected from a young man with Graves disease.

The chain is built from TRBV6-1 and TRBJ2-7; the D call may be TRBD1 or TRBD2 (5 bases each). The ends were cut back, 3 bases at V and 3 bases at J, with 15 bases in the middle. From germline, CDR1 is MNHNS and CDR2 SASEGT. The CDR3 loop spans 15 amino acids. Here the CDR3 reads CASSDPGPGFYEQYF. DNA of the CDR3: TGTGCCAGCAGTGACCCGGGACCTGGGTTCTACGAGCAGTACTTC.

This chain joins TRBV15 and TRBJ2-3; maybe TRBD1 (6 bases). Germline CDR1 reads LNHNV; CDR2 reads YYDKDF (reference sequence). This CDR3 spans 16 amino acids. V was shortened by 7 bases and J by 1 base, with 18 bases between the two germline ends. The CDR3 nucleotides are TGTGCCACCACCTCGATTACAGGGTGGGGCACAGATACGCAGTATTTT. It translates to CATTSITGWGTDTQYF.

This clonotype was detected only a few times. V gene TRBV5-6 combines with J gene TRBJ2-2; the D gene is possibly TRBD2 (6 bases). The CDR3 consists of 16 residues. Germline assignment: CDR1 SGHDT and CDR2 YYEEEE. V lost 0 bases and J 4 bases, leaving 13 bases between the germline ends. Here the CDR3 DNA reads TGTGCCAGCAGCTTGGAGGAGGGCAGGGCCACCGGGGAGCTGTTTTTT. The encoded protein is CASSLEEGRATGELFF. The variable domain in full, completed from reference TRBV5-6 and TRBJ2-2, reads DAGVTQSPTHLIKTRGQQVTLRCSPKSGHDTVSWYQQALGQGPQFIFQYYEEEERQRGNFPDRFSGHQFPNYSSELNVNALLLGDSALYLCASSLEEGRATGELFFGEGSRLTVL.

As to this clonotype: A much larger clone sits a single nucleotide away, making a read error possible. The chain has TRBV6-2 or TRBV6-3 and TRBJ2-1; TRBD2 matches at 13 bases. V lost 2 bases to trimming and J lost 11 bases; unmatched junction nucleotides: 9. Germline V gene sequence: CDR1 MNHEY, CDR2 SVGEGT. The CDR3 spans 16 residues. CDR3 DNA: TGTGCCAGCAGTTACACAAGGACTAGCGGGAGTAATAAGCAGTTCTTC. Its protein product is CASSYTRTSGSNKQFF.

This rearrangement joins TRBV10-3 to TRBJ1-4; a weak D match, TRBD1 (5 bases). Germline-derived CDR1 and CDR2 are ENHRY and SYGVKD. This CDR3 is 16 amino acids long. The V and J ends lost 2 bases and 5 bases respectively, with 15 bases between them. The DNA for the CDR3 is TGTGCCATCAGTGAGGATTCAAACTGGGGGAATGAAAAACTGTTTTTT. The encoded protein is CAISEDSNWGNEKLFF.

This clonotype was counted many times. The CDR3 coding sequence is TGTGCCAGCAGTCGGGGCAGGGAAGGCTATGGCTACACCTTC. Protein sequence: CASSRGREGYGYTF. The chain combines TRBV6-1 with TRBJ1-2, with a weak D call TRBD1 (5 bases). This CDR3 contains 14 residues. Trimming removed 5 bases from V and 4 bases from J, with 14 bases in between. Germline assignment: CDR1 MNHNS and CDR2 SASEGT.

Only a few counts were recorded for this clonotype. The rearrangement uses TRBV24-1 and TRBJ2-1, with D uncertain. The CDR3 runs to 13 residues. The germline V gene has CDR1 KGHDR and CDR2 SFDVKD. With 9 bases removed from V and 6 bases from J, the gap between germline ends came to 14 bases. The CDR3 DNA sequence: TGTGCCACCGGATCGGTCGTTTCCAATGAGCAGTTCTTC. Translation gives CATGSVVSNEQFF.

This clonotype appeared many times. The chain links TRBV2 to TRBJ1-5; TRBD1 matches 12 bases. Germline assignment: CDR1 SNHLY and CDR2 FYNNEI. This CDR3 has 14 amino acids. Trimming at V came to 6 bases and at J to 11 bases, leaving 8 bases not matched to a gene. This CDR3 is CASSPGQGAEAQHF. As DNA, the CDR3 is TGTGCCAGCAGCCCGGGACAGGGGGCGGAAGCCCAGCATTTT. The entire variable domain, with the rest obtained from reference TRBV2 and TRBJ1-5, is as follows: EPEVTQTPSHQVTQMGQEVILRCVPISNHLYFYWYRQILGQKVEFLVSFYNNEISEKSEIFDDQFSVERPDGSNFTLKIRSTKLEDSAMYFCASSPGQGAEAQHFGDGTRLSIL.

This clonotype has just a few counts. This sequence joins TRBV19 and TRBJ2-1; TRBD2 matches 13 bases. V was pared by 3 bases and J by 4 bases, with 6 bases of the junction left unmatched. Looked up from germline, CDR1 is LNHDA and CDR2 is SQIVND (reference sequence). The CDR3 spans 17 residues. The CDR3 reads CASSIYRGLAGYNEQFF. The DNA of the CDR3 is TGTGCCAGTAGTATCTACCGGGGACTAGCGGGATACAATGAGCAGTTCTTC.